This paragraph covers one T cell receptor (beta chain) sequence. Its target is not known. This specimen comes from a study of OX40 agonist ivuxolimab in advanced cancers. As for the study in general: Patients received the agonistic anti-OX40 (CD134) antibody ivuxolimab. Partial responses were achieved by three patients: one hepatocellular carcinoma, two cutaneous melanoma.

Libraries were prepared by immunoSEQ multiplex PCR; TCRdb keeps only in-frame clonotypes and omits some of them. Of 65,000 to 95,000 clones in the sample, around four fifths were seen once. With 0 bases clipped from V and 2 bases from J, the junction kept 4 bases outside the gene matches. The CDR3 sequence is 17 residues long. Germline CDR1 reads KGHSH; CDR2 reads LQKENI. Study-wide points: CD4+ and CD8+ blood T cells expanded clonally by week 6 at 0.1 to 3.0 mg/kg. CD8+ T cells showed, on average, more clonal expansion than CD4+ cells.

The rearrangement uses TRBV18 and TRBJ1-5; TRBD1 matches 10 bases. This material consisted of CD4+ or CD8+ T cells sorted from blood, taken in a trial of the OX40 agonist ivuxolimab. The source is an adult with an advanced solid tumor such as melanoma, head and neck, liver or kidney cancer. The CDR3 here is CASSPPSTGGRNQPQHF. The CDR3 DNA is TGTGCCAGCTCACCACCCTCGACAGGGGGCCGCAATCAGCCCCAGCATTTT.